The 16 T cell receptor beta chains in this list originate from one sample, sequenced in a study of graft-versus-host responses after intestinal transplantation. Generated by immunoSEQ multiplex PCR, the TCRdb table keeps only in-frame clones and is missing some. The table shows just over 85,000 clones, with under 95% occurring only once. Antigen specificity for these receptors is unknown. The sequencing here drew on unstimulated CD8+ T cells sorted from spleen or lymph node cells, taken before transplant. All receptors come from a human donor who was the organ donor for an intestinal transplant.

The chain carries TRBV11-2 and TRBJ1-1; 7 bases are shared with TRBD1. Germline V lookup: CDR1 SGHAT, CDR2 FQNNGV. There are 15 residues in the CDR3. The trim removed 5 bases at V and 0 bases at J, leaving 6 bases unmatched. The CDR3 DNA reads TGTGCCAGCAGCCCGACAGGGCGGTTGAACACTGAAGCTTTCTTT. This codes for CASSPTGRLNTEAFF.

This clone occurred once. V and J are TRBV6-6 and TRBJ2-5; 9 positions match TRBD1. Germline CDR1 is MNHNY and CDR2 is SVGAGI (reference sequence). With V trimmed by 0 bases and J by 5 bases, 4 bases remained unmatched. The CDR3 extends over 15 amino acids. The CDR3 spells CASSYSQGALETQYF. Written as DNA, the CDR3 is TGTGCCAGCAGTTACTCACAGGGGGCGTTGGAGACCCAGTACTTC.

DNA for the CDR3: TGTGCCAGCAGTCCTTCTTGGGGGGATAGCACAGATACGCAGTATTTT. Its protein product is CASSPSWGDSTDTQYF. The J gene is TRBJ2-3, the V gene TRBV27, with a weak D call TRBD2 (6 bases). V lost 5 bases to trimming and J lost 0 bases, with 15 bases between them. The CDR3 spans 16 residues. Germline V gene sequence: CDR1 MNHEY, CDR2 SMNVEV (reference sequence).

The chain recombines TRBV27 with TRBJ2-2; tentatively, D is TRBD1 (5 bases). The CDR3 is 13 residues long. The germline V gene has CDR1 MNHEY and CDR2 SMNVEV (reference sequence). V was pared by 3 bases and J by 6 bases, with 8 bases between. CDR3: CASSFQGSGELFF. The CDR3 bases are TGTGCCAGCAGTTTCCAGGGTTCCGGGGAGCTGTTTTTT.

Only one count was recorded for this clone. V is TRBV7-2 and J is TRBJ2-2, with D hard to call. CDR1 and CDR2 (germline): SGHTA, FQGNSA. The CDR3 spans 14 residues. Trimming removed 5 bases from V and 6 bases from J, with 13 bases in between. The CDR3 nucleotides are TGTGCCAGCAGCCTTATAGTGTTGTCCGGGGAGCTGTTTTTT. It codes for CASSLIVLSGELFF.

The chain couples TRBV6-5 to TRBJ1-4; TRBD1 might be the D (5 bases). Germline CDR1 MNHEY, CDR2 SVGAGI. This CDR3 contains 13 residues. V gave up 7 bases and J gave up 8 bases, with 14 bases separating them. The CDR3, as DNA: TGTGCCAGCACCCCCGGGGGTTTCGAAAAACTGTTTTTT. It encodes CASTPGGFEKLFF.

This chain joins TRBV27 and TRBJ2-7, with a tentative D call TRBD1 (5 bases). The length of the CDR3 is 13 residues. V was shortened by 11 bases and J by 3 bases, with 17 bases between the two germline ends. From germline, CDR1 is MNHEY and CDR2 SMNVEV (reference sequence). CDR3 amino acids: CASSVGPIYEQYF. The DNA of the CDR3 is TGTGCCTCCTCAGTGGGGCCAATCTACGAGCAGTACTTC.

Points on this clone: The final CDR3 position lacks the conserved phenylalanine or tryptophan, pointing to a likely read error. The rearrangement links TRBV18 to TRBJ1-5; D unclear. With 6 bases removed from V and 0 bases from J, the gap between germline ends came to 6 bases. The CDR3 consists of 13 residues. Germline assignment: CDR1 KGHSH and CDR2 LQKENI. The CDR3 DNA reads as TGTGCCAGCTCCGACCTTAGCAATCAGCCCCAGCATCTT. It specifies CASSDLSNQPQHL.

The CDR3 region has the DNA TGCGCCAGCAGCCAAGTGGGGACTCGGGAGCAGTACTTC. Amino acids: CASSQVGTREQYF. The chain uses TRBV4-1 and TRBJ2-7; D might be TRBD2 (6 bases). The CDR3 extends over 13 amino acids. Looked up from germline, CDR1 is MGHRA and CDR2 is YSYEKL. With 1 base removed from V and 7 bases from J, the gap between germline ends came to 11 bases.

The chain couples TRBV4-1 to TRBJ1-1; D call uncertain. Trimming pared 1 base from V and 1 base from J, leaving 13 bases between. Per germline, CDR1 MGHRA and CDR2 YSYEKL. This CDR3 has 16 residues. The CDR3 sequence is CASSQAPQKKNTEAFF. The CDR3 nucleotides are TGCGCCAGCAGCCAAGCCCCACAGAAGAAGAACACTGAAGCTTTCTTT.

There are a few counts of this clone. The chain couples TRBV19 to TRBJ1-3; 7 bases are shared with TRBD1. CDR1 is LNHDA and CDR2 is SQIVND in the germline V gene (reference sequence). Trimming took 4 bases from V and 0 from J; bases not matched to a gene: 6. The CDR3 length is 16 residues. CDR3 DNA sequence: TGTGCCAGTAGTACCCCCGACAGGGACTCTGGAAACACCATATATTTT. Translated: CASSTPDRDSGNTIYF.

The genes are TRBV29-1 and TRBJ2-3, with 9 positions matching TRBD2. Germline V gene lookup returns CDR1 SQVTM and CDR2 ANQGSEA. This CDR3 region has 15 residues. The V segment lost 1 base and the J segment 1 base; nucleotides outside the gene matches: 3. The chain's CDR3 is CSVEGASGGTDTQYF. The CDR3 DNA reads as TGCAGCGTTGAAGGGGCTAGCGGGGGCACAGATACGCAGTATTTT.

J is TRBJ1-1 and V is TRBV6-1; 8 positions match TRBD1. V shed 7 bases and J 7 bases; nucleotides not matched to a gene: 8. The germline V gene encodes CDR1 MNHNS and CDR2 SASEGT. CDR3 length: 13 residues. CDR3 sequence reads: CASTATGAGEAFF. The CDR3 nucleotides are TGTGCCAGCACCGCGACAGGGGCGGGTGAAGCTTTCTTT.

This clone was seen a handful of times. The gene calls are TRBV4-3 and TRBJ1-4, with 7 nucleotides matching TRBD1. The J segment lost 0 bases and the V segment lost 0 bases, leaving 7 bases of the junction unmatched. The germline V gene has CDR1 LGHNA and CDR2 YSLEER. The CDR3 runs 18 residues. CDR3 nucleotides: TGCGCCAGCAGCCAAGATGTGACAGGGACTGCAACTAATGAAAAACTGTTTTTT. It yields the protein CASSQDVTGTATNEKLFF.

The genes are TRBV30 and TRBJ2-3; D is perhaps TRBD2 (6 bases). The CDR3 extends over 13 amino acids. The germline V gene has CDR1 GTSNPN and CDR2 SVGIG (reference sequence). The germline V and J ends were trimmed by 3 bases and 2 bases, with 9 bases remaining between them. For the CDR3, the DNA is TGTGCCTGGAGCGGGGGTTCCACAGATACGCAGTATTTT. Its protein is CAWSGGSTDTQYF.

The chain uses TRBV5-4 and TRBJ1-4; D uncertain. CDR1 SGHNT and CDR2 YYREEE come from the germline V gene (reference sequence). This CDR3 has 13 amino acids. V was shortened by 1 base and J by 5 bases, with 6 bases between the two germline ends. CDR3 region: CASSLPGNEKLFF. The CDR3 DNA sequence: TGTGCCAGCAGCTTGCCGGGGAATGAAAAACTGTTTTTT. Full variable domain (rest looked up from reference TRBV5-4 and TRBJ1-4): ETGVTQSPTHLIKTRGQQVTLRCSSQSGHNTVSWYQQALGQGPQFIFQYYREEENGRGNFPPRFSGLQFPNYSSELNVNALELDDSALYLCASSLPGNEKLFFGSGTQLSVL.